This T cell receptor beta chain was captured by sequencing in a study of early stage breast cancer tumors. Turning to the study itself: The ER+/PR+/HER2- tumors included seven or eight ductal and a handful of lobular carcinomas.

CDR3 length: 15 amino acids. Germline V CDR1 and CDR2: SGHTA, FQGTGA. V lost 0 bases, J lost 2 bases, and 8 bases lay in between. Repertoires were generated with immunoSEQ multiplex PCR, while TCRdb's copy carries only in-frame clones and drops some. Of about 41,000 clones listed, about three quarters are singletons. Sequencing was performed on blood. The V gene is TRBV7-3, the J gene TRBJ2-1, with D tentatively TRBD2 (6 bases). The clonotype comes from a person in their fifties or sixties with breast cancer. CDR3 region: CASSLTRETYNEQFF. The CDR3 DNA follows: TGTGCCAGCAGCTTAACGCGGGAAACCTACAATGAGCAGTTCTTC.